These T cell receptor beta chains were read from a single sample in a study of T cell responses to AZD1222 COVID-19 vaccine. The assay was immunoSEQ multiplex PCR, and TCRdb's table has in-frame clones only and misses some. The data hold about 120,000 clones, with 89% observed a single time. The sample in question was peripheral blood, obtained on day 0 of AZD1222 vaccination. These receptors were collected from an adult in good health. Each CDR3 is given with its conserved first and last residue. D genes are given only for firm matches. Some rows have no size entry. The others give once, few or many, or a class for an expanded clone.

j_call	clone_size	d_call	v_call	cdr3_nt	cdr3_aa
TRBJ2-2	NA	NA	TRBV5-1	TGCGCCAGCAGCTTGACGGCGGGTGACACCGGGGAGCTGTTTTTT	CASSLTAGDTGELFF
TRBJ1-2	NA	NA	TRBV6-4	TGTGCCAGCAGTGCTTCGGACAGTGGGTACTATGGCTACACCTTC	CASSASDSGYYGYTF
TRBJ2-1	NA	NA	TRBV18	TGTGCCAGCAATCCAGCGAGCTCCTACAATGAGCAGTTCTTC	CASNPASSYNEQFF
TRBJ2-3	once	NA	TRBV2	TGTGCCAGCAGTTACCGGGGTGGGCGCACCTACACAGATACGCAGTATTTT	CASSYRGGRTYTDTQYF
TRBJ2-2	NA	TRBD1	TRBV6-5	TGTGCCGGACACAGGGGGCCGAACACCGGGGAGCTGTTTTTT	CAGHRGPNTGELFF
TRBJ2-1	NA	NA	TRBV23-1	TGCGCCAGCGAGTCCAGGGAGGGGGCTACGTACAATGAGCAGTTCTTC	CASESREGATYNEQFF
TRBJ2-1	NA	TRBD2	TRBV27	TGTGCCAGCAACCATGGGACTAGCGGGAGCCCCTACCTCTTC	CASNHGTSGSPYLF
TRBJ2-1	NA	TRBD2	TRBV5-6	TGTGCCAGCAGCTTTGTAAGACTAGCGGGACCCAATGAGCAGTTCTTC	CASSFVRLAGPNEQFF
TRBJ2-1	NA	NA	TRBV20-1	TGCAGTGCTCACGAAGAAAATGAGCAGTTCTTC	CSAHEENEQFF
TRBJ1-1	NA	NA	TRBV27	TGTGCCAGCAGTTTATTTCCCGGAGGTGGGACTGAAGCTTTCTTT	CASSLFPGGGTEAFF
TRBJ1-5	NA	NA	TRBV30	TGTGCCTGGAGTGACAGTAGCAATCAGCCCCAGCATTTT	CAWSDSSNQPQHF
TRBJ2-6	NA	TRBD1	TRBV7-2	TGTGCCAGCAGGCCACCGGGACAGGGAGACACTGGGGCCAACGTCCTGACTTTC	CASRPPGQGDTGANVLTF
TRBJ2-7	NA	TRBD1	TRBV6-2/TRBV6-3	TGTGCCAGCAGTCCAGGACAGGGCGGGCTGCAGTACTTC	CASSPGQGGLQYF
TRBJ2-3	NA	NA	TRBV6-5	TGTGCCACCACGCCGGCGGGATTGCGCACAGATACGCAGTATTTT	CATTPAGLRTDTQYF
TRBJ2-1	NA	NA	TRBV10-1	TGCGCCAGCAGTGAGTCGATAAGGCGGGACTCCTACAATGAGCAGTTCTTC	CASSESIRRDSYNEQFF
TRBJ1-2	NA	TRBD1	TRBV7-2	TGTGCCAGCAGCAGCCCGGACAGGGCTAACTATGGCTACACCTTC	CASSSPDRANYGYTF
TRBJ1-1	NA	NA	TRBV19	TGTGCCAGTAGTATAGTCGGGGGGCCCCGTAACACTGAAGCTTTCTTT	CASSIVGGPRNTEAFF
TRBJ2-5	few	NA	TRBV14	TGTGCCAGCAGCTTAGGGGGAACCCAGTACTTC	CASSLGGTQYF
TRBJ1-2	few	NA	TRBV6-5	TGTGCCAGCAGAAATCAAACGTGGGGCTACACCTTC	CASRNQTWGYTF
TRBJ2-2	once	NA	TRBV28	TGTGCCAGCAGTCTCAACACCGGGGAGCTGTTTTTT	CASSLNTGELFF
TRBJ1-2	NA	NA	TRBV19	TGTGCCAGTAGTATTGATCGGAGCCATGGCTACACCTTC	CASSIDRSHGYTF
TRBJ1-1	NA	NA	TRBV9	TGTGCCAGCAGAGGGAGTATCAACACTGAAGCTTTCTTT	CASRGSINTEAFF
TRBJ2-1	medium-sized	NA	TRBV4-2	TGTGCCAGCAGCCAAGATCTGGGGGCCTCTGCCACCTACAATGAGCAGTTCTTC	CASSQDLGASATYNEQFF
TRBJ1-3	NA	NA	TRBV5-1	TGCGCCAGCAGCTCACCGACGGGCCCCTCTGGAAACACCATATATTTT	CASSSPTGPSGNTIYF
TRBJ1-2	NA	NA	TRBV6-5	TGTGCCAGCAGGGAGAGTGGCAGGGCGGGGGGCTACACCTTC	CASRESGRAGGYTF
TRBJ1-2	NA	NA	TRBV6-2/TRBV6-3	TGTGCCAGCAGTTATGGTGGCAGATCGAATGGCTACACCTTC	CASSYGGRSNGYTF
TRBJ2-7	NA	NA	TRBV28	TGTGCCAGCAGTTTTCAGGGGACACTGCCCCGAGGCGAGCAGTACTTC	CASSFQGTLPRGEQYF
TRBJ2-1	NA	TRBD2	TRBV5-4	TGTGCCAGCAGCTTCAAGGTGGGGGGGTACAATGAGCAGTTCTTC	CASSFKVGGYNEQFF
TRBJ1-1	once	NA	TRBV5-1	TGCGCCAGCAGCGCTCAGGTCATGAACACTGAAGCTTTCTTT	CASSAQVMNTEAFF
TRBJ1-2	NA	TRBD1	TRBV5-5	TGTGCCAGCAGCCGGCAGGGGGCAACTTATGGCTACACCTTC	CASSRQGATYGYTF
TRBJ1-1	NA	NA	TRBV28	TGTGCCAGCACCCCCCCAGGACTTCTTGTCACTGAAGCTTTCTTT	CASTPPGLLVTEAFF
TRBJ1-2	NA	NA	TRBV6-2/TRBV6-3	TGTGCCAGCAGTTCTCCGGGGGCGGGGTTCCATCCAAGTGGCTACACCTTC	CASSSPGAGFHPSGYTF
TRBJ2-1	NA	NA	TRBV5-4	TGTGCCAGCAGCTTGGGGCAAGAGTTGTACGAGCAGTTCTTC	CASSLGQELYEQFF
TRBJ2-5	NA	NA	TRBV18	TGTGCCAGCTCCGCCGGGACTTTGGAGACCCAGTACTTC	CASSAGTLETQYF
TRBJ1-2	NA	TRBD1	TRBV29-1	TGCAGCGCTTCCCCCCAAACCGGGACAGGGGGCGAAGTTGGCTATGGCTACACCTTC	CSASPQTGTGGEVGYGYTF
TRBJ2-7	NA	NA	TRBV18	TGTGCCAGCTCGGACTCCTACGAGCAGTACTTC	CASSDSYEQYF
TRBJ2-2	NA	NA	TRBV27	TGTGCCAGCAGTTTTTTTTGGGGAGACTACACCGGGGAGCTGTTTTTT	CASSFFWGDYTGELFF
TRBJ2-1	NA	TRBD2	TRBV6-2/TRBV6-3	TGTGCCAGCAGTTCCCGTGTAGCGGGCTCCTACAATGAGCAGTTCTTC	CASSSRVAGSYNEQFF
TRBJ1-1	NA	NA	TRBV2	TGTGCCAGTAAACAGGGAATGGTTGAAGCTTTCTTT	CASKQGMVEAFF
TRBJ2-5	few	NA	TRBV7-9	TGTGCCAGCATCCCGGGGGGCCCGCAAGAGGAGACCCAGTACTTC	CASIPGGPQEETQYF
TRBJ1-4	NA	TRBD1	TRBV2	TGTGCCAGCAGGGACAGGGTTGCAACTAATGAAAAACTGTTTTTT	CASRDRVATNEKLFF
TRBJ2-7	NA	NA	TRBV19	TGTGCCAGTAAAGGCGGGAATAGTAACGAGCAGTACTTC	CASKGGNSNEQYF
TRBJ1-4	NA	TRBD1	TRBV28	TGTGCCAGCAGGACCGGGACAGGTGGTGAAAAACTGTTTTTT	CASRTGTGGEKLFF
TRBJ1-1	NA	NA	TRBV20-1	TGCAGTGCTAGCCGGGACGTTGAAGCTTTCTTT	CSASRDVEAFF
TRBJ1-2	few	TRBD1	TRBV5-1	TGCGCCAGCAGCTTGAGTTCAGGGGGCGACTATGGCTACACCTTC	CASSLSSGGDYGYTF
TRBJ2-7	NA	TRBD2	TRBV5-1	TGCGCCAGCAGCTTAAGGACTAGCGGGGGGGCGGGTGGCTCCTACGAGCAGTACTTC	CASSLRTSGGAGGSYEQYF
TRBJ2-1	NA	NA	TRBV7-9	TGTGCCAGCAGCTTACTAGATGGCAATGAGCAGTTCTTC	CASSLLDGNEQFF
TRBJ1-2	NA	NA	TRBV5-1	TGCGCCAGCAGCCCAGGAGGCCTTAGCTATGGCTACACCTTC	CASSPGGLSYGYTF
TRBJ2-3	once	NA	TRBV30	TGTGCCTGGGCTCCGTTGGGTTTGGGGTACACAGATACGCAGTATTTT	CAWAPLGLGYTDTQYF
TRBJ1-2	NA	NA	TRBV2	TGTGCCAGCAGGGATTATGGCTACACCTTC	CASRDYGYTF